This passage covers 21 T cell receptor beta chains from one sample sequenced in a study of CD8+ T cells in alopecia areata. It was cDNA, reverse transcribed from extracted RNA, that served as the sequencing template. TCRdb's table, derived via immunoSEQ multiplex PCR, lists solely in-frame clones and lacks some. Seen here are 100,000 to 150,000 clones, approximately 49% observed once, and the top ten hold around 20%. The material was CD8+ T cells sorted from blood, obtained at week 0. The receptors were gathered from a human donor with alopecia areata.

The CDR3 bases are TGTGCCTGGAGTGGGCCGGAAGAGACCCAGTACTTC. Protein sequence: CAWSGPEETQYF. V usage is TRBV30 and J usage is TRBJ2-5; D is undetermined. Deletions cut 1 base from V and 3 bases from J, with 6 bases between. Germline lookup yields CDR1 GTSNPN and CDR2 SVGIG (reference sequence). The CDR3 runs to 12 residues.

The V and J genes are TRBV11-2 and TRBJ1-1; D call uncertain. Germline CDR1 SGHAT, CDR2 FQNNGV. V shed 2 bases and J shed 4 bases, with 5 bases lying between them. The CDR3 covers 12 residues. CDR3 DNA sequence: TGTGCCAGCAGCTTATATGGCACTGAAGCTTTCTTT. Translated, it gives CASSLYGTEAFF. Drawing the rest from reference TRBV11-2 and TRBJ1-1, the complete variable domain is EAGVAQSPRYKIIEKRQSVAFWCNPISGHATLYWYQQILGQGPKLLIQFQNNGVVDDSQLPKDRFSAERLKGVDSTLKIQPAKLEDSAVYLCASSLYGTEAFFGQGTRLTVV.

The chain joins TRBV6-1 to TRBJ2-3; 9 bases are a match to TRBD1. The V segment lost 1 base and the J segment 4 bases; nucleotides outside the gene matches: 6. CDR3 length: 16 residues. Per the germline V gene, CDR1 is MNHNS and CDR2 is SASEGT. The CDR3: CASSEDPGQGSDTQYF. The CDR3 DNA sequence: TGTGCCAGCAGTGAAGACCCGGGACAGGGATCAGATACGCAGTATTTT.

The chain has TRBV7-9 and TRBJ2-5; D is ambiguous. V lost 3 bases to trimming and J lost 3 bases, with 5 bases between them. This CDR3 spans 12 amino acids. The germline CDR1 and CDR2 sequences are SEHNR and FQNEAQ (reference sequence). Here the CDR3 reads CASSFGEETQYF. The DNA for the CDR3 is TGTGCCAGCAGCTTTGGGGAAGAGACCCAGTACTTC.

The chain recombines TRBV13 with TRBJ2-1; perhaps TRBD2 as D (5 bases). The CDR3 totals 13 residues. With 1 base removed from V and 5 bases from J, the gap between germline ends came to 6 bases. Germline values: CDR1 PRHDT, CDR2 FYEKMQ (reference sequence). The CDR3 spells CASSLEADNEQFF. The CDR3 region has the DNA TGTGCCAGCAGCTTAGAAGCGGACAATGAGCAGTTCTTC. Drawing the rest from reference TRBV13 and TRBJ2-1, the complete variable domain is AAGVIQSPRHLIKEKRETATLKCYPIPRHDTVYWYQQGPGQDPQFLISFYEKMQSDKGSIPDRFSAQQFSDYHSELNMSSLELGDSALYFCASSLEADNEQFFGPGTRLTVL.

This clone came up a few times. The chain joins TRBV25-1 to TRBJ1-4; D unresolved. This CDR3 has 14 residues. From germline, CDR1 is MGHDK and CDR2 SYGVNS. The V and J ends lost 6 bases and 4 bases respectively, with 12 bases between them. The CDR3 bases are TGTGCCAGCAGGAGTTGGACCGGTAATGAAAAACTGTTTTTT. The encoded protein is CASRSWTGNEKLFF. Full variable domain (missing parts from reference TRBV25-1 and TRBJ1-4): EADIYQTPRYLVIGTGKKITLECSQTMGHDKMYWYQQDPGMELHLIHYSYGVNSTEKGDLSSESTVSRIRTEHFPLTLESARPSHTSQYLCASRSWTGNEKLFFGSGTQLSVL.

This clone was seen more than once but under ten times. The rearrangement joins TRBV9 to TRBJ2-3; D is perhaps TRBD1 or TRBD2 (6 bases each). The CDR3 runs to 14 residues. V was cut by 3 bases and J by 6 bases, with 14 bases left in between. CDR1 is SGDLS and CDR2 is YYNGEE in the germline V gene. This chain's CDR3 is CASSERGGTDTQYF. The CDR3, as DNA: TGTGCCAGCAGCGAGAGAGGGGGGACGGATACGCAGTATTTT.

This clone was seen a handful of times. The chain links TRBV19 to TRBJ2-7; D is uncertain. The germline V and J ends were trimmed by 6 bases and 4 bases, with 13 bases remaining between them. The germline V gene has CDR1 LNHDA and CDR2 SQIVND (reference sequence). CDR3 size: 13 residues. The CDR3 here is CASSQAPAYEQYF. DNA for the CDR3: TGTGCCAGTAGCCAGGCCCCCGCTTACGAGCAGTACTTC.

CDR3 nucleotide sequence: TGTGCCAGCAGCCCAGGGGGCACAAACTACGAGCAGTACTTC. Amino acid sequence: CASSPGGTNYEQYF. The rearrangement joins TRBV13 to TRBJ2-7; 8 nucleotides match TRBD1. Unmatched junction bases numbered 6, after V lost 5 bases and J lost 3 bases. The CDR3 runs to 14 residues. Germline V gene data show CDR1 as PRHDT and CDR2 as FYEKMQ (reference sequence).

V usage is TRBV7-8 and J usage is TRBJ1-5, with D possibly matching TRBD1 (6 bases). Trimming shortened V by 0 bases and J by 3 bases, and 9 bases separated the two germline ends. The CDR3 runs to 15 residues. Germline CDR1 is SGHVS and CDR2 is FQNEAQ. The CDR3 sequence: CASSLAGGNNQPQHF. The CDR3 DNA follows: TGTGCCAGCAGCTTAGCTGGGGGCAACAATCAGCCCCAGCATTTT.

The chain couples TRBV7-6 to TRBJ2-5; D may correspond to TRBD1 or TRBD2 (7 bases each). CDR1 and CDR2 (germline): SGHVS, FNYEAQ. This CDR3 has 14 residues. The V end lost 5 bases, the J end lost 2 bases, and 12 bases lay between the germline ends. CDR3 bases: TGTGCCAGCAGCCCAGGGGGGGCTCAAGAGACCCAGTACTTC. It is translated as CASSPGGAQETQYF. Complete variable domain (other parts from reference TRBV7-6 and TRBJ2-5): GAGVSQSPRYKVTKRGQDVALRCDPISGHVSLYWYRQALGQGPEFLTYFNYEAQQDKSGLPNDRFSAERPEGSISTLTIQRTEQRDSAMYRCASSPGGAQETQYFGPGTRLLVL.

The chain employs TRBV30 and TRBJ1-6; D ambiguous. Per the germline V gene, CDR1 is GTSNPN and CDR2 is SVGIG (reference sequence). The CDR3 totals 16 residues. V lost 2 bases, J lost 0 bases, and 11 bases lay in between. CDR3 nucleotides: TGTGCCTGGAGTATACAAGGGCCCTCCTATAATTCACCCCTCCACTTT. As protein: CAWSIQGPSYNSPLHF.

In this sample, this clone turned up many times. This chain connects TRBV2 to TRBJ1-6, with a possible D match to TRBD1 (5 bases). Trimming shortened V by 3 bases and J by 7 bases, and 10 bases separated the two germline ends. The V gene's germline CDR1 is SNHLY and CDR2 FYNNEI. The CDR3 covers 14 residues. CDR3 nucleotides: TGTGCCAGCAGTGACAGGGATGAAAATTCACCCCTCCACTTT. Translation: CASSDRDENSPLHF.

The chain couples TRBV29-1 to TRBJ2-5, with TRBD1 matching 10 bases. In germline, CDR1 is SQVTM, CDR2 ANQGSEA. The CDR3 length is 15 residues. Trimming took 1 base from V and 2 from J; bases not matched to a gene: 4. DNA of the CDR3: TGCAGCGTTGAAGGCGGACAGGGGGTACAAGAGACCCAGTACTTC. This sequence encodes CSVEGGQGVQETQYF.

This clone was observed once. The chain joins TRBV30 to TRBJ1-1; D is unresolved. The V and J ends lost 4 bases and 1 base respectively, with 4 bases between them. This CDR3 region has 11 residues. Germline CDR1 is GTSNPN and CDR2 is SVGIG (reference sequence). CDR3: CAWIGNTEAFF. The CDR3 DNA reads as TGTGCCTGGATTGGGAACACTGAAGCTTTCTTT.

The chain is built from TRBV27 and TRBJ2-1; TRBD2 is a possible D gene (5 bases). CDR1 is MNHEY, CDR2 SMNVEV, per germline (reference sequence). Trimming removed 3 bases at V and 2 bases at J, with 17 bases between. This CDR3 is 17 amino acids long. CDR3 sequence: CASSLAAGAAPYNEQFF. In DNA form, the CDR3 reads TGTGCCAGCAGTTTGGCGGCGGGCGCCGCCCCCTACAATGAGCAGTTCTTC.

This clone has just a few counts. V and J are TRBV29-1 and TRBJ2-2, with D maybe TRBD1 (6 bases). The V and J ends lost 8 bases and 7 bases respectively, with 17 bases between them. Germline V lookup: CDR1 SQVTM, CDR2 ANQGSEA. CDR3 size: 13 residues. The CDR3 DNA is TGCAGCTACCATAAGGGGGTGAACGGGGAGCTGTTTTTT. Translating gives CSYHKGVNGELFF.

The genes are TRBV2 and TRBJ2-1; 8 bases match TRBD2. The CDR3 covers 15 residues. Germline V gene lookup returns CDR1 SNHLY and CDR2 FYNNEI. V lost 5 bases, J lost 2 bases, and 5 bases stayed unmatched. CDR3 nucleotide sequence: TGTGCCAGCAGTTTCCCGGGGGGGCCCTACAATGAGCAGTTCTTC. Translated: CASSFPGGPYNEQFF.

The V gene is TRBV15, the J gene TRBJ2-2, with no clear D. Germline CDR1 and CDR2: LNHNV and YYDKDF (reference sequence). The CDR3 totals 13 residues. Trimming took off 4 bases at V and 8 bases at J, with 11 bases between the two ends. The DNA of the CDR3 is TGTGCCACCAGCAATTTGTCCCCAGGGGAGCTGTTTTTT. It encodes CATSNLSPGELFF. The variable domain in full, with the rest retrieved from reference TRBV15 and TRBJ2-2, is DAMVIQNPRYQVTQFGKPVTLSCSQTLNHNVMYWYQQKSSQAPKLLFHYYDKDFNNEADTPDNFQSRRPNTSFCFLDIRSPGLGDTAMYLCATSNLSPGELFFGEGSRLTVL.

This sequence joins TRBV4-3 and TRBJ2-6, with D uncertain. Germline V CDR1 and CDR2: LGHNA, YSLEER. The V gene lost 0 bases and the J gene lost 0 bases, with 9 bases spanning the gap. CDR3 length: 17 amino acids. DNA of the CDR3: TGCGCCAGCAGCCAAGATTCGACTGGCTCTGGGGCCAACGTCCTGACTTTC. Protein: CASSQDSTGSGANVLTF.

The chain couples TRBV9 to TRBJ2-1; TRBD1 is a possible D gene (5 bases). The CDR3 spans 14 residues. The V end lost 0 bases, the J end lost 6 bases, and 10 bases lay between the germline ends. CDR1 is SGDLS, CDR2 YYNGEE, per germline. For the CDR3, the DNA is TGTGCCAGCAGCGTAGAGGTCAGGGCCAATGAGCAGTTCTTC. Translating gives CASSVEVRANEQFF.